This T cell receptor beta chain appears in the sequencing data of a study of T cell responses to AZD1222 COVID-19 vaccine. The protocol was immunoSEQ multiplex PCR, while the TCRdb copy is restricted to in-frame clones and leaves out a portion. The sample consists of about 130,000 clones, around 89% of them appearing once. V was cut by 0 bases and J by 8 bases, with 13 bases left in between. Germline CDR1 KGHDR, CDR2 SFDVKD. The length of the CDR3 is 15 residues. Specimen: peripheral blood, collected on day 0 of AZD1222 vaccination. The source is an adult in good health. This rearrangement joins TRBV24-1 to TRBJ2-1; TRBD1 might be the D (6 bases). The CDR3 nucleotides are TGTGCCACCAGTGATTTGGCAGGGGCGGTAGATGAGCAGTTCTTC. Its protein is CATSDLAGAVDEQFF.